This T cell receptor beta chain was sequenced for a study of molecular identifiers for immune sequencing clone quantification (dated by TCRdb to the late 2010s). Looking at the study overall: For a replicate experiment, the RNA from either 20,000 or 100,000 naive CD8 T cells was divided into five aliquots, and four of those aliquots went on to sequencing. This methods study used CD8 T cells to benchmark TCR RNA copy counting and molecular-identifier clustering-based TCR repertoire sequencing (MIDCIRS).

Libraries of naive CD8 T cells were built from around 18,000 to 910,000 sorted cells, with 10%, 30% or 50% of the purified RNA used. Naive CD8 T cells were FACS-sorted as CD8+CD4-CCR7+CD45RA+ on a BD FACSAria II into RLT Plus buffer. To test detection sensitivity, Jurkat RNA equal to over nine TCR copies was added to samples of roughly 18,000-1,100,000 naive CD8 T cells. CD8 T cells were enriched using RosetteSep CD8+ T Cell Enrichment Cocktail and Ficoll-Paque, and the enriched cells then underwent ACK red cell lysis. What the authors observed across the whole study: Highly expanded clone sizes could be underestimated because identical TCR molecules may share a barcode. When barcode sub-clustering was not used, chimeric consensus sequences inflated TCR diversity, with chimeras reaching as high as 47%. Modeling gave about three recovered TCR RNA copies per cell versus approximately 11 by digital PCR, implying around 31% capture efficiency. In CMV-specific effector cells, clones with more than 20 RNA copies contained over 98% of molecules, whereas in naive cells such clones contained under 1% of molecules. Naive libraries contained spiked-in Jurkat TCR RNA (roughly 10 copies' worth), which is not part of the donor repertoire. Spiked-in Jurkat TCR RNA equal to a single cell's worth was reported to be detectable even within 1,100,000 naive CD8 T cells.

This clonotype was found many times. It has no known antigen specificity. Nothing much larger sits one base from this clone, and base qualities are not available. Libraries were built with PCR. Sequencer: Illumina HiSeq 4000. Bulk TCR libraries were made following a previously described method, with the TCR primers given in Table S5. Purification of total RNA was performed with the Qiagen AllPrep DNA/RNA kit. Before analysis, reads from multiple sequencing runs of one library were combined. In the original analysis: Reads were retained only if their TCR constant sequence matched exactly, and those retained reads were trimmed to 150 nt and grouped according to their 12-nt molecular barcodes. Within each barcode group, reads were sub-clustered at a 15% Levenshtein threshold, and quality-weighted consensus sequences were built per RNA molecule. Non-functional sequences were discarded, and so were lower-count sequences lying one edit away from another sequence. On the basis of fitting two negative binomial distributions, barcode sub-clusters with fewer than 20% of the maximum read count were discarded. TCRdb took the public reads, trimmed them with fastp at Q25, ran MiXCR for clone calling and kept in-frame beta chains. Under each unique CDR3 protein, matching rows form one entry showing the most common genes and DNA. The V and J calls were determined by TCRdb, not by the authors. In this sample the table shows 85,000 to 90,000 distinct CDR3 sequences, 15% to 20% of which occur a single time. Of the sample, about 0.85% is held by the ten largest clones.

V is clipped by 0 bases and J by 4 bases, and the sequence between their germline boundaries is 11 bases long. The CDR1 and CDR2 encoded by the germline V gene are ENHRY and SYGVKD. The CDR3, cysteine through phenylalanine, is 15 amino acids long. The entry retains the CDR3 DNA only, 45 bases that are in frame from base 1. The sequence was collected from a human donor in good health. Some libraries in this study had Jurkat cell RNA spiked in. Sequences were obtained from naive CD8+ T cells from blood, with Jurkat cell RNA spiked in. According to the study, the label for this sample's cell subset or site signals: FACS-sorted CD8+CD4-CCR7+CD45RA+ naive T cells. This sequence uses TRBV10-3 and TRBJ2-3; no D segment can be confidently identified. The base sequence is TGTGCCATCAGTGAGTCGTATTTCGGCGCAGATACGCAGTATTTT. It is translated as CAISESYFGADTQYF.